Below, 18 T cell receptor beta chains from the same sample are listed, as sequenced in a study of technical replicates of blood from a few donors. The repertoire was sequenced with immunoSEQ multiplex PCR; TCRdb's copy has only in-frame clones and lacks some. The table has 9,500 to 15,000 clones, approximately 95% seen once. Specimen: PBMCs. The source is a human donor in good health.

V and J are TRBV30 and TRBJ2-3; TRBD1 matches at 10 bases. The CDR3 loop spans 15 amino acids. Trimming removed 1 base from V and 2 bases from J; junction bases left unmatched: 3. Germline V gene lookup returns CDR1 GTSNPN and CDR2 SVGIG (reference sequence). The CDR3 nucleotides are TGTGCCTGGAGTGGGACAGGGGGAAACACAGATACGCAGTATTTT. This gives the protein CAWSGTGGNTDTQYF.

V and J are TRBV5-6 and TRBJ2-3; TRBD2 agrees at 13 bases. The CDR3 has 15 amino acids. Looked up from germline, CDR1 is SGHDT and CDR2 is YYEEEE. J gave up 3 bases and V 3 bases, and 1 base lay outside the gene matches. CDR3 protein: CASSWGLAGTDTQYF. Here the CDR3 DNA reads TGTGCCAGCAGCTGGGGACTAGCGGGAACAGATACGCAGTATTTT.

The CDR3 sequence is CASRGSADTQYF. The CDR3 nucleotides read TGCGCCAGCCGCGGATCAGCAGATACGCAGTATTTT. J is TRBJ2-3 and V is TRBV10-1; no clear D gene. Per the germline V gene, CDR1 is WNHNN and CDR2 is SYGVQD (reference sequence). The CDR3 extends over 12 amino acids. V lost 8 bases, J lost 4 bases, and 10 bases lay in between.

The chain uses TRBV6-1 and TRBJ2-2; 12 bases align to TRBD2. V lost 8 bases to trimming and J lost 8 bases; unmatched junction nucleotides: 6. Germline V gene data show CDR1 as MNHNS and CDR2 as SASEGT. The CDR3 has 14 amino acids. CDR3 coding DNA: TGTGCCAGCGATCGACTAGCGGGAGAAGGGGAGCTGTTTTTT. Residues: CASDRLAGEGELFF.

This chain links TRBV5-1 with TRBJ2-4; D gene unclear. This CDR3 region has 15 residues. Germline V gene lookup returns CDR1 SGHRS and CDR2 YFSETQ. V lost 2 bases, J lost 6 bases, and 15 bases lay in between. The CDR3 DNA reads TGCGCCAGCAGCTTTGATTCAGCGTCGGGAAACATTCAGTACTTC. Translation gives CASSFDSASGNIQYF.

This chain joins TRBV19 and TRBJ2-1; 7 bases agree with TRBD2. V trimming: 3 bases; J trimming: 4 bases; junction bases outside the gene matches: 3. CDR1 and CDR2 (germline): LNHDA, SQIVND (reference sequence). The CDR3 has 14 amino acids. The DNA of the CDR3 is TGTGCCAGTAGTATCCAGCGGGATTACAATGAGCAGTTCTTC. Protein sequence: CASSIQRDYNEQFF.

The genes are TRBV6-4 and TRBJ1-5; tentative D call: TRBD1 (6 bases). The CDR3 has 13 amino acids. The germline CDR1 and CDR2 sequences are MRHNA and SNTAGT. The germline V and J ends were trimmed by 2 bases and 6 bases, with 8 bases remaining between them. The CDR3 DNA sequence: TGTGCCAGCAGTGACACAGGGAGTCAGCCCCAGCATTTT. It is translated as CASSDTGSQPQHF.

The chain recombines TRBV28 with TRBJ2-1; D perhaps matches TRBD2 (6 bases). The CDR3 consists of 16 residues. Trimming shortened V by 2 bases and J by 4 bases, and 15 bases separated the two germline ends. Looked up from germline, CDR1 is MDHEN and CDR2 is SYDVKM. CDR3 DNA: TGTGCCAGCAGTTTAGGAACGGGAGCAGATTACAATGAGCAGTTCTTC. Translating it yields CASSLGTGADYNEQFF.

The chain has TRBV7-3 and TRBJ2-5; D gene unclear. Germline CDR1 reads SGHTA; CDR2 reads FQGTGA. This CDR3 is built from 13 residues. Trimming took 1 base from V and 5 from J, leaving 8 bases between them. CDR3 protein: CASSLSTRETQYF. CDR3 bases: TGTGCCAGCAGCTTAAGCACGCGGGAGACCCAGTACTTC.

This chain uses TRBV29-1 with TRBJ1-2; D is unclear. V was cut by 7 bases and J by 4 bases, with 16 bases left in between. The CDR3 is 13 amino acids. Germline CDR1 reads SQVTM; CDR2 reads ANQGSEA. The CDR3 protein is CSAGREVGYGYTF. As DNA, the CDR3 is TGCAGCGCCGGGAGGGAGGTGGGCTATGGCTACACCTTC. The whole variable domain, filled in from reference TRBV29-1 and TRBJ1-2, reads SAVISQKPSRDICQRGTSLTIQCQVDSQVTMMFWYRQQPGQSLTLIATANQGSEATYESGFVIDKFPISRPNLTFSTLTVSNMSPEDSSIYLCSAGREVGYGYTFGSGTRLTVV.

V gene TRBV7-6 combines with J gene TRBJ2-5; TRBD1 matches at 10 bases. CDR3 size: 14 residues. V was clipped by 5 bases and J by 2 bases; unmatched bases: 2. Germline lookup yields CDR1 SGHVS and CDR2 FNYEAQ. As DNA, the CDR3 is TGTGCCAGCAGCCTGGGACAGGGGCAAGAGACCCAGTACTTC. As protein: CASSLGQGQETQYF.

The V gene is TRBV7-8, the J gene TRBJ2-3, with D perhaps TRBD2 (6 bases). The V gene's germline CDR1 is SGHVS and CDR2 FQNEAQ. Trimming removed 4 bases from V and 5 bases from J, with 25 bases in between. The CDR3 consists of 18 residues. The CDR3 sequence: CASSSPSGGAPHGDTQYF. DNA for the CDR3: TGTGCCAGCAGCTCTCCCAGCGGAGGGGCCCCACATGGAGATACGCAGTATTTT. The whole variable domain, remainder taken from reference TRBV7-8 and TRBJ2-3, is GAGVSQSPRYKVAKRGQDVALRCDPISGHVSLFWYQQALGQGPEFLTYFQNEAQLDKSGLPSDRFFAERPEGSVSTLKIQRTQQEDSAVYLCASSSPSGGAPHGDTQYFGPGTRLTVL.

This clone was recorded once. The CDR3, as DNA: TGTGCCAGCAGCCAGCCTAGTGGGGGGATGAGCTCCTACAATGAGCAGTTCTTC. This encodes CASSQPSGGMSSYNEQFF. This chain connects TRBV4-2 to TRBJ2-1; tentative D call: TRBD2 (6 bases). Trimming took 3 bases from V and 0 from J, leaving 18 bases between them. Per the germline V gene, CDR1 is LGHNA and CDR2 is YNFKEQ. The CDR3 runs 18 residues.

This sequence joins TRBV7-9 and TRBJ2-3; 8 bases line up with TRBD2. The J segment lost 2 bases and the V segment lost 5 bases, leaving 12 bases of the junction unmatched. Germline CDR1 reads SEHNR; CDR2 reads FQNEAQ (reference sequence). The CDR3 has 17 amino acids. As DNA, the CDR3 is TGTGCCAGCAGCCCCCGCCAGTTAGCGGGATACACAGATACGCAGTATTTT. Translating it yields CASSPRQLAGYTDTQYF.

The V call is TRBV19, the J call TRBJ2-7; the match to TRBD2 covers 7 bases. V lost 5 bases to trimming and J lost 2 bases; unmatched junction nucleotides: 6. CDR1 and CDR2 from the germline V gene are LNHDA and SQIVND (reference sequence). The CDR3 runs 14 residues. Here the CDR3 reads CASSVSGNTYEQYF. The CDR3 region has the DNA TGTGCCAGTAGTGTAAGCGGGAATACCTACGAGCAGTACTTC.

The chain links TRBV30 to TRBJ2-7; TRBD1 matches at 7 bases. With V trimmed by 0 bases and J by 5 bases, 7 bases remained unmatched. The CDR3 length is 14 residues. The germline V gene has CDR1 GTSNPN and CDR2 SVGIG (reference sequence). CDR3 in amino acids: CAWSVTGALNEQYF. The CDR3 region has the DNA TGTGCCTGGAGTGTCACAGGGGCGCTCAACGAGCAGTACTTC.

V gene TRBV6-5 combines with J gene TRBJ1-2; the match to TRBD1 covers 7 bases. V shed 6 bases, J shed 3 bases, and the junction held 7 bases outside the gene matches. Per the germline V gene, CDR1 is MNHEY and CDR2 is SVGAGI. This CDR3 comprises 14 residues. CDR3 sequence (DNA): TGTGCCAGCAGCCGAGGACAGGAGGACTATGGCTACACCTTC. This sequence encodes CASSRGQEDYGYTF.

V and J are TRBV5-1 and TRBJ1-2; the D gene is possibly TRBD1 (5 bases). The CDR3 has 14 residues. Trimming cost V 0 bases and J 3 bases, with 9 bases left between them. CDR1 is SGHRS, CDR2 YFSETQ, per germline. CDR3: CASSLGGRDYGYTF. CDR3 DNA sequence: TGCGCCAGCAGCTTGGGGGGCAGAGACTATGGCTACACCTTC.